These 14 T cell receptor beta chains came from one sample sequenced in a study of blood T cell repertoires in COVID-19 (dated by TCRdb to the early 2020s). Library prep was done by the immunoSEQ multiplex PCR assay. The clones in this table, taken by TCRdb from immuneACCESS, are in-frame only. Not every clone is retained; where verified, under half of the shortfall comes from an unresolved V gene, and the cause of the rest is unknown. A total of more than 250,000 clones appear in this sample, around 88% of them only once. Approximately 5.7% of the sample comes from the top ten. The sequenced sample consisted of PBMCs or T cells enriched from blood (not recorded which). Source of these receptors: a woman in her 40s who had recovered from COVID-19.

This clone was recorded only once. This chain joins TRBV28 and TRBJ2-1; 11 nucleotides match TRBD2. Losses at the gene ends were 6 bases for V and 4 bases for J; bases not matched to a gene: 8. Germline V gene lookup returns CDR1 MDHEN and CDR2 SYDVKM. The CDR3 has 16 residues. DNA for the CDR3: TGTGCCAGCAGAACTAGCGGGAGTGCCTTATACAATGAGCAGTTCTTC. It translates to CASRTSGSALYNEQFF.

The chain combines TRBV5-4 with TRBJ2-7, with TRBD1 matching over 8 bases. With 0 bases clipped from V and 0 bases from J, the junction kept 2 bases outside the gene matches. Germline V gives CDR1 SGHNT, CDR2 YYREEE (reference sequence). The CDR3 length is 15 residues. In DNA form, the CDR3 reads TGTGCCAGCAGCTTGGAAGACAGGGGCTCCTACGAGCAGTACTTC. Translating it yields CASSLEDRGSYEQYF. The full variable domain, with the rest looked up from reference TRBV5-4 and TRBJ2-7, is ETGVTQSPTHLIKTRGQQVTLRCSSQSGHNTVSWYQQALGQGPQFIFQYYREEENGRGNFPPRFSGLQFPNYSSELNVNALELDDSALYLCASSLEDRGSYEQYFGPGTRLTVT.

This chain connects TRBV23-1 to TRBJ1-1; TRBD1 matches at 7 bases. TRBV23-1 is identified as an open reading frame with a role that is uncertain. Trimming cost V 8 bases and J 1 base; bases outside gene matches: 7. This CDR3 contains 14 residues. The CDR3 coding sequence is TGCGCCAGCCTACAGGGGCCTTCGAACACTGAAGCTTTCTTT. Its protein product is CASLQGPSNTEAFF.

This CDR3 is CASSQERDSGDFYNEQFF. CDR3 DNA sequence: TGTGCCAGCAGCCAAGAACGGGATTCGGGAGATTTTTACAATGAGCAGTTCTTC. The J gene is TRBJ2-1, the V gene TRBV3-1 (or the pseudogene TRBV3-2), with D possibly being TRBD2 (6 bases). The CDR3 covers 18 residues. Germline V gene sequence: CDR1 LGHDT, CDR2 YNNKEL (reference sequence). Trimming removed 0 bases at V and 4 bases at J, with 19 bases between.

The chain carries TRBV5-4 and TRBJ2-3, with 7 bases matching TRBD2. Germline V gives CDR1 SGHNT, CDR2 YYREEE (reference sequence). Trimming cost V 4 bases and J 6 bases; bases outside gene matches: 17. The CDR3 length is 17 residues. CDR3 bases: TGTGCCAGCAGCGCCTCTCCGTGGACTAGAGAGGGCGATACGCAGTATTTT. It translates to CASSASPWTREGDTQYF.

The chain combines TRBV19 with TRBJ1-5; tentatively, D is TRBD1 (5 bases). V was trimmed by 6 bases and J by 6 bases, leaving 15 bases between them. Germline CDR1 LNHDA, CDR2 SQIVND (reference sequence). This CDR3 region has 14 residues. CDR3 in DNA: TGTGCCAGTAGACTTACTCGGGGGAGTCAGCCCCAGCATTTT. Protein: CASRLTRGSQPQHF.

In the case of this clone: The sample has other DNA sequences that encode this CDR3 too. As DNA, the CDR3 is TGTGCCAGCAGTTACTCGTCCAGGAATCAGCCCCAGCATTTT. The encoded protein is CASSYSSRNQPQHF. This chain joins TRBV6-2 or TRBV6-3 and TRBJ1-5; no reliable D call. The length of the CDR3 is 14 residues. The germline CDR1 and CDR2 sequences are MNHEY and SVGEGT. V was pared by 0 bases and J by 4 bases, with 7 bases between.

This clone appeared once. CDR3 in amino acids: CASTPPRGLAGHSTGELFF. The CDR3 DNA sequence: TGTGCCAGCACCCCCCCGAGGGGACTAGCGGGACACAGCACCGGGGAGCTGTTTTTT. V is TRBV28 and J is TRBJ2-2; 13 bases are a match to TRBD2. The CDR3 covers 19 residues. CDR1 MDHEN and CDR2 SYDVKM come from the germline V gene. V gave up 7 bases and J gave up 4 bases; unmatched junction bases: 15.

The DNA for the CDR3 is TGTGCCAGCAGTTCCGCCGGGAGAACGGGGGGATCGGCCCAGCATTTT. Translated, it gives CASSSAGRTGGSAQHF. The rearrangement joins TRBV27 to TRBJ1-5, with D possibly TRBD1 on 5 matching bases. Deletions cut 4 bases from V and 11 bases from J, with 24 bases between. The CDR3 covers 16 residues. The germline V gene encodes CDR1 MNHEY and CDR2 SMNVEV (reference sequence).

This chain joins TRBV6-5 and TRBJ2-1; 13 nucleotides align to TRBD2. V shed 7 bases, J shed 4 bases, and the junction held 4 bases outside the gene matches. From germline, CDR1 is MNHEY and CDR2 SVGAGI. The CDR3 spans 15 residues. The CDR3: CASKPGLAGYNEQFF. The CDR3 nucleotides read TGTGCCAGCAAACCGGGACTAGCGGGATACAATGAGCAGTTCTTC.

This clone was detected only once. In DNA form, the CDR3 reads TGCGCCAGCAGCCTGTCCGGGACAAGGAATGAAAAACTGTTTTTT. The encoded protein is CASSLSGTRNEKLFF. The chain combines TRBV4-1 with TRBJ1-4; perhaps TRBD1 as D (6 bases). Germline V lookup: CDR1 MGHRA, CDR2 YSYEKL. This CDR3 is built from 15 residues. V gave up 4 bases and J gave up 5 bases, with 14 bases separating them.

V gene TRBV19 combines with J gene TRBJ1-5; the D is unclear. The ends were cut back, 3 bases at V and 3 bases at J, with 12 bases in the middle. The CDR3 extends over 15 amino acids. In germline, CDR1 is LNHDA, CDR2 SQIVND (reference sequence). CDR3 bases: TGTGCCAGTAGTATCATGACGGGTTCCAATCAGCCCCAGCATTTT. Its translation: CASSIMTGSNQPQHF.

This clone was detected only a few times. J is TRBJ2-1 and V is TRBV21-1; no check of the table's D call, TRBD2, against the DNA was made. TRBV21-1 is noted as a pseudogene. The CDR3 runs 17 residues. Written as DNA, the CDR3 is TGTGCCAGCAGCAAAAAAATGGGTCTAGCGGGACTCAATGAGCAGTTCTTC. Translating gives CASSKKMGLAGLNEQFF.

V usage is TRBV15 and J usage is TRBJ1-1, with TRBD1 identical over 9 bases. CDR1 is LNHNV and CDR2 is YYDKDF in the germline V gene (reference sequence). V shed 3 bases and J 4 bases; nucleotides not matched to a gene: 9. The CDR3 length is 16 residues. The CDR3 bases are TGTGCCACCAGCAGCGTCGACCGGGACAGGGTCACTGAAGCTTTCTTT. Encoded protein: CATSSVDRDRVTEAFF.